This TCR beta chain was documented in a study of shared clonotypes between healthy human individuals. Study-wide background: Each donor contributed plates that comprised three CD4 naive, three CD4 memory, two CD8 naive and one CD8 memory.

V lost 10 bases to trimming and J lost 6 bases, with 18 bases between them. The CDR3 has 13 residues. Per the germline V gene, CDR1 is MDHEN and CDR2 is SYDVKM. The table came from immunoSEQ multiplex PCR; TCRdb's copy has only in-frame clones and leaves some out. The table shows 650,000 to 800,000 clones, with roughly nine tenths occurring only once. The naive CD8 fraction comprised CD45RO-negative cells positively selected for CCR7 and excluded terminally differentiated effector memory CD45RA+ cells. This sequence was found in a man younger than 45 in good health. The sequenced material came from naive CD8+ T cells sorted from blood. The V gene is TRBV28, the J gene TRBJ1-1; D call uncertain. CDR3 amino acids: CATGTSGGPEAFF. CDR3 sequence (DNA): TGTGCCACCGGAACCTCGGGCGGCCCTGAAGCTTTCTTT.